Described below is a single T cell receptor beta chain sequence and its context. These data originate in a study of blood T cell repertoires in COVID-19. Study-level information: COVID-19 samples collected from the United States, Italy and Spain covered acute and convalescent phases. From T cells, B-cell-depleted T cells, or PBMCs came the material, which was cDNA or gDNA.

Original data processing: Amplification with reference gene primers provided the estimates of nucleated cell counts. TCRdb keeps only in-frame clones here, not all; method: immunoSEQ multiplex PCR. V and J calls and clone size follow that table, whereas D and trimming were derived from the DNA. The data show 310,000 or so clones, approximately 84% seen once. Germline-derived CDR1 and CDR2 are SGDLS and YYNGEE. Trimming left V 3 bases short and J 5 bases short, with 14 bases between. The CDR3 runs 14 residues. The gene calls are TRBV9 and TRBJ1-2, with a weak D call TRBD1 (6 bases). The TCR was taken from a woman aged 25 to 39 who had recovered from COVID-19. The sample consisted of peripheral blood. CDR3 sequence reads: CASSAGGGTYGYTF. CDR3 nucleotide sequence: TGTGCCAGCAGCGCTGGCGGGGGGACATATGGCTACACCTTC.